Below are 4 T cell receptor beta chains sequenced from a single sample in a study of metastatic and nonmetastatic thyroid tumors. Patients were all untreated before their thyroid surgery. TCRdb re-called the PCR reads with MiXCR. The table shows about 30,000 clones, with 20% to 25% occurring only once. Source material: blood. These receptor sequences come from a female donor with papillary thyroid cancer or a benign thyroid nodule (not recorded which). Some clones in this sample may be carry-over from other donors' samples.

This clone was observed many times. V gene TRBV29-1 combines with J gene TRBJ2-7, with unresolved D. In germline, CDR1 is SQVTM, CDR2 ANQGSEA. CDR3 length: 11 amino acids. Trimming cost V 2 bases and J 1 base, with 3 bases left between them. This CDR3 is CSVEQSYEQYF. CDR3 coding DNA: TGCAGCGTTGAACAGTCCTACGAGCAGTACTTC.

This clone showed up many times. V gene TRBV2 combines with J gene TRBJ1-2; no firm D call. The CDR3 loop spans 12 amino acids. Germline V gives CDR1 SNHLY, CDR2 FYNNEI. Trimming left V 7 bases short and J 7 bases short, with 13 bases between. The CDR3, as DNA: TGTGCCAGCACCTACGAAGGATCTGGCTACACCTTC. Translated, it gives CASTYEGSGYTF.

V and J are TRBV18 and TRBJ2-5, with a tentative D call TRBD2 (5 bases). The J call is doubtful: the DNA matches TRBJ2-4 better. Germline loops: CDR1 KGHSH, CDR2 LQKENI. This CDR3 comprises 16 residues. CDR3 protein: CASSPPDRRRVYIQYF. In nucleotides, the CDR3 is TGTGCCAGCTCACCACCGGATCGCAGGCGGGTGTACATTCAGTACTTC.

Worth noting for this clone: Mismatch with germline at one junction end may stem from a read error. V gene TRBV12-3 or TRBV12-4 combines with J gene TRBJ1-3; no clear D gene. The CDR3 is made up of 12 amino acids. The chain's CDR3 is CDSSLRGNTIYF. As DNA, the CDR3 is TGTGACAGCAGTTTGCGGGGAAACACCATATATTTT.